This record looks at one T cell receptor beta chain sequence and its context. Profiling relied on immunoSEQ multiplex PCR, and the TCRdb table lists in-frame clones only, not all of them. In the table there are 75,000 to 95,000 clones, 84% of which are singletons. The data originate from a study of blood T cell repertoires in COVID-19. Study context: Specimens from acute and convalescent COVID-19 originated in the United States, Italy and Spain. Nucleic acid was either cDNA or gDNA, and it came from T cells, B-cell-depleted T cells, or PBMCs.

CDR1 MNHEY and CDR2 SVGAGI come from the germline V gene. V shed 4 bases and J shed 10 bases, with 11 bases lying between them. CDR3 length: 13 amino acids. The rearrangement joins TRBV6-5 to TRBJ1-6, with D possibly being TRBD1 (6 bases). This TCR was recovered from a man in his 60s with acute or convalescent COVID-19. The specimen was peripheral blood. The CDR3 here is CASSWGGSSPLHF. DNA of the CDR3: TGTGCCAGCAGTTGGGGGGGCTCGTCACCCCTCCACTTT.